The source of this TCR beta chain is a study of naive and memory T cell subsets. Overnight CMV lysate stimulation of fresh PBMCs defined donor CMV status by CD4+ IFNgamma. CD4 T cells were positively selected, then CD8 T cells from the CD4-negative fraction. Cells stained for CD3, CD4, CD8, CD45RA, CD27 and viability were sorted into four CD45RA/CD27 subsets. The study, taken as a whole, reports: Diversity fell and Gini index rose from naive through CM, EM, EMRA.

This clonotype occurred a few times. The target antigen is unknown. Both TRBC1 and TRBC2 were covered by a beta constant-region primer of two equimolar oligonucleotides. Four rounds of PCR amplified the ligated cDNA using nested alpha and beta constant-region primers plus SP2. TCRdb re-called the UMI-ligation and nested PCR reads with MiXCR, one entry per CDR3 protein. This sample has 95,000 to 150,000 distinct CDR3 sequences, with just over 35% found just once. There are 15 residues in the CDR3. CDR1 LGHNA and CDR2 YSLEER come from the germline V gene. Trimming took 1 base from V and 1 from J, leaving 11 bases between them.

Source material: central memory CD4+ T cells from blood. The TCR comes from a human donor in good health. The chain links TRBV4-3 to TRBJ2-7; D perhaps matches TRBD1 (6 bases). This chain's CDR3 is CASSQVAGVSYEQYF. Here the CDR3 DNA reads TGCGCCAGCAGCCAAGTTGCAGGGGTTTCCTACGAGCAGTACTTC.